This T cell receptor (beta chain) was identified in a study of blood T cell repertoires in COVID-19. Study-wide background: Samples of COVID-19 (acute and convalescent) were obtained from the United States, Italy and Spain.

Profiling relied on immunoSEQ multiplex PCR, and the TCRdb table lists in-frame clones only, not all of them. This sample carries hundreds of thousands of clones, roughly nine tenths of them seen once, and the ten largest clones take less than 15%. Germline assignment: CDR1 MNHEY and CDR2 SVGAGI. V lost 6 bases to trimming and J lost 4 bases, with 12 bases between them. The CDR3 spans 13 residues. The V and J genes are TRBV6-5 and TRBJ1-1; TRBD1 might be the D (6 bases). This TCR came from a woman younger than 35 who had recovered from COVID-19. Sequenced sample: peripheral blood. CDR3 nucleotide sequence: TGTGCCAGCAGGAGAACGACAGGCACTGAAGCTTTCTTT. Protein: CASRRTTGTEAFF.